The rows below give T cell receptor beta chains drawn from one sample of a study of a mutant IDH1 vaccine in newly diagnosed glioma. Assay used: immunoSEQ multiplex PCR; TCRdb lists only in-frame clones, some missing. The sample has 68,000 or so clones, about four fifths seen once. This material consisted of PBMCs, taken from a glioma patient treated with radiotherapy, temozolomide or both. The receptors were sampled from a man aged 50 or older with glioma. Each CDR3 is given with its conserved first and last residue. D genes are given only for firm matches. Clone size, where shown, is once, few, many, or a class for clones that have expanded.

TRBV5-4,TRBJ1-6,-,TRBD1,CASSLRQGDNSPLHF,TGTGCCAGCAGCTTGCGCCAGGGGGATAATTCACCCCTCCACTTT
TRBV5-6,TRBJ1-2,-,-,CASSSGGLSYGYTF,TGTGCCAGCAGCTCCGGGGGGCTAAGCTATGGCTACACCTTC
TRBV5-4,TRBJ2-2,-,-,CASSSPPRRGNTGELFF,TGTGCCAGCAGCTCGCCCCCTCGTCGGGGAAACACCGGGGAGCTGTTTTTT
TRBV7-9,TRBJ1-5,-,-,CASSLVGGSNQPQHF,TGTGCCAGCAGCTTAGTCGGGGGCAGCAATCAGCCCCAGCATTTT
TRBV28,TRBJ1-5,-,-,CASSFAGDNQPQHF,TGTGCCAGCAGTTTTGCGGGGGACAATCAGCCCCAGCATTTT
TRBV5-5,TRBJ1-2,-,-,CASSLSGDGGYTF,TGTGCCAGCAGCTTGTCGGGGGACGGAGGCTACACCTTC
TRBV9,TRBJ1-2,-,TRBD1,CASSPPPGGAWGYTF,TGTGCCAGCAGCCCCCCCCCAGGGGGCGCGTGGGGCTACACCTTC
TRBV7-2,TRBJ2-7,-,-,CASSLGTVKEQYF,TGTGCCAGCAGCTTAGGGACAGTCAAGGAGCAGTACTTC
TRBV7-9,TRBJ2-7,-,-,CASSLGGGYYEQYF,TGTGCCAGCTCGCTCGGTGGAGGGTACTACGAGCAGTACTTC
TRBV5-1,TRBJ2-7,-,-,CASSLNGGAYEQYF,TGCGCCAGCAGCTTGAACGGAGGGGCCTACGAGCAGTACTTC
TRBV6-1,TRBJ2-7,-,TRBD1,CASSTGGAQYF,TGTGCCAGTAGTACAGGGGGCGCGCAGTACTTC
TRBV4-3,TRBJ1-1,few,-,CASSPDTLTEAFF,TGCGCCAGCAGCCCCGACACTCTCACTGAAGCTTTCTTT